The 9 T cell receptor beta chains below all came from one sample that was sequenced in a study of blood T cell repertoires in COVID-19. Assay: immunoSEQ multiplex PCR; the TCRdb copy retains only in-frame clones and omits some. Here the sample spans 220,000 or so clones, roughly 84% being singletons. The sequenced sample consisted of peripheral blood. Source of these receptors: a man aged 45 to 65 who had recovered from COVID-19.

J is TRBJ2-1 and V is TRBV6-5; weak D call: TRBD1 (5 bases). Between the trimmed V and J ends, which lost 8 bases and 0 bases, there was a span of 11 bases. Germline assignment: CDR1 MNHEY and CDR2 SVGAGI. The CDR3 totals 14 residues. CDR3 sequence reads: CASLAGNSYNEQFF. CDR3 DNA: TGTGCCAGCCTCGCAGGGAACTCCTACAATGAGCAGTTCTTC.

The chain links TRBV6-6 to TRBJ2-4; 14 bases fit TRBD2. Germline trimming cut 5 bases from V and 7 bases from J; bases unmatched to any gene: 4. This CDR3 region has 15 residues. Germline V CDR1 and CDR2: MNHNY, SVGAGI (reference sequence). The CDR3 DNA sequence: TGTGCCAGCAGTCCCGGGACTAGCGGGAGTAACATTCAGTACTTC. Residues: CASSPGTSGSNIQYF.

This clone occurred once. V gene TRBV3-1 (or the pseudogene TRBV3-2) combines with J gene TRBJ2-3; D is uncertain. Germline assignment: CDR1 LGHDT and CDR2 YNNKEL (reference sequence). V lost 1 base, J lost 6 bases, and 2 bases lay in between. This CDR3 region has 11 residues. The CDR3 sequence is CASSQADTQYF. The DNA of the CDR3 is TGTGCCAGCAGCCAAGCTGATACGCAGTATTTT.

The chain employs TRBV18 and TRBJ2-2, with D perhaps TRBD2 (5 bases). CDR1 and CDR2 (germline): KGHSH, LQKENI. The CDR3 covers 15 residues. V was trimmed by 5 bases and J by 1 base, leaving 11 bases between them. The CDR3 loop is CASSSPGWNTGELFF. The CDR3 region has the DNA TGTGCCAGCTCATCGCCGGGGTGGAACACCGGGGAGCTGTTTTTT.

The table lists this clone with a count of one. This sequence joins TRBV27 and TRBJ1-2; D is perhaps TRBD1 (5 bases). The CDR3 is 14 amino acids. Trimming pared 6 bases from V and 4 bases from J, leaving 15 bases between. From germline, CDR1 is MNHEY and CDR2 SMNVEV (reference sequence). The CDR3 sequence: CASSPRWRGYGYTF. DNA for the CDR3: TGTGCCAGCAGCCCTAGATGGAGGGGCTATGGCTACACCTTC.

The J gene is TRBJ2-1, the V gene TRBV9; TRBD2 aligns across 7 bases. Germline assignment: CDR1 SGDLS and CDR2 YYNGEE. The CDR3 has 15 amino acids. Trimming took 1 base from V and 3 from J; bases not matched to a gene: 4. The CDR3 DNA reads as TGTGCCAGCAGCGTATGGGCTAGCGGCTACAATGAGCAGTTCTTC. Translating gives CASSVWASGYNEQFF.

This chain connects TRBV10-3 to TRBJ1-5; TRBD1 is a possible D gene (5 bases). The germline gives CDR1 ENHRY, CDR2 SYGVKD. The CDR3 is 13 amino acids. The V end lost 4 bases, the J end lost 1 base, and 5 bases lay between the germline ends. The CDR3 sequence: CAISGQSNQPQHF. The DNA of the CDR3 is TGTGCCATCAGTGGACAGAGCAATCAGCCCCAGCATTTT.

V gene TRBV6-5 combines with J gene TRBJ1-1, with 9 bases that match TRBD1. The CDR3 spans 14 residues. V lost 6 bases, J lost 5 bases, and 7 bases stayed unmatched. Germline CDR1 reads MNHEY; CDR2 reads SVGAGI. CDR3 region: CASRKDRGGTEAFF. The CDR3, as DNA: TGTGCCAGCAGGAAGGACAGGGGTGGGACTGAAGCTTTCTTT.

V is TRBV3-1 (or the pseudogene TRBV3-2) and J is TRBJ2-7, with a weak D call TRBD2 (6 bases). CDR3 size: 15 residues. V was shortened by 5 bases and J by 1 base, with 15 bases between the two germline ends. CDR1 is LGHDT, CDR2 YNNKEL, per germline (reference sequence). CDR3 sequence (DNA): TGTGCCAGCAGCTTAACTCGGGACTGGTCCTACGAGCAGTACTTC. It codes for CASSLTRDWSYEQYF.